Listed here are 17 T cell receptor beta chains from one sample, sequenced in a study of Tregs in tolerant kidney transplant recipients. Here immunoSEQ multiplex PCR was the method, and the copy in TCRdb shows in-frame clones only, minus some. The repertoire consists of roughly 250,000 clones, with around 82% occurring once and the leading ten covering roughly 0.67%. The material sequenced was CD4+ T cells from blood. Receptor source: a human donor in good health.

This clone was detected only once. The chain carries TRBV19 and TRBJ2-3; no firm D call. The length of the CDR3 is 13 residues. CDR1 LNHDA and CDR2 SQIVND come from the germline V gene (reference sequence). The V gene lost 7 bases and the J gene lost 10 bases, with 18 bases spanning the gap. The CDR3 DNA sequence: TGTGCCAGTACAGTGAGTAAAGAAGGTGCGCAGTATTTT. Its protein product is CASTVSKEGAQYF.

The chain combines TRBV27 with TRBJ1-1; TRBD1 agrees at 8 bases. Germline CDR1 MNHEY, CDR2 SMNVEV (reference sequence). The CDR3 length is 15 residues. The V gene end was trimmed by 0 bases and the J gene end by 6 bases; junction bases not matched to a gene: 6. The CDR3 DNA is TGTGCCAGCAGTTTATCTACAGGGGGATATTCTGAAGCTTTCTTT. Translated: CASSLSTGGYSEAFF.

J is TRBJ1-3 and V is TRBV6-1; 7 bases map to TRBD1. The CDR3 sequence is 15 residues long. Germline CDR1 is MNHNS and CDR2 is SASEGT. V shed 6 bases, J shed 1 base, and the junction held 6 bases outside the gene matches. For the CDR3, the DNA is TGTGCCAGCAGCGCACTGGGACAGTCTGGAAACACCATATATTTT. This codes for CASSALGQSGNTIYF.

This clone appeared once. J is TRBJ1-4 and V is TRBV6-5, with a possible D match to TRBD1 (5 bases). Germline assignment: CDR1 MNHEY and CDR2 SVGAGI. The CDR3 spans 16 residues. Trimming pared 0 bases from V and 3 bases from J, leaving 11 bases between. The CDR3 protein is CASSYSEGRANEKLFF. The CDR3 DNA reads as TGTGCCAGCAGTTACTCCGAGGGGAGGGCTAATGAAAAACTGTTTTTT.

CDR3 bases: TGTGCCAGCAGCGCAAGACAAGCGGGGGGGATCAATGAGCAGTTCTTC. It is translated as CASSARQAGGINEQFF. The rearrangement joins TRBV9 to TRBJ2-1, with 10 bases matching TRBD2. The ends lost 3 bases at V and 6 bases at J; junction bases unmatched: 9. This CDR3 has 16 residues. Germline CDR1 reads SGDLS; CDR2 reads YYNGEE. Supplemented by reference TRBV9 and TRBJ2-1, the full variable domain reads DSGVTQTPKHLITATGQRVTLRCSPRSGDLSVYWYQQSLDQGLQFLIQYYNGEERAKGNILERFSAQQFPDLHSELNLSSLELGDSALYFCASSARQAGGINEQFFGPGTRLTVL.

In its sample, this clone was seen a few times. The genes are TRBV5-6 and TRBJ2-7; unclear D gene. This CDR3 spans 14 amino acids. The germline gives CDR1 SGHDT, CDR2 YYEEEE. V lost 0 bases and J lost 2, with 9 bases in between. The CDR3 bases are TGTGCCAGCAGCTTGGGTGCAGCAACCTACGAGCAGTACTTC. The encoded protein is CASSLGAATYEQYF.

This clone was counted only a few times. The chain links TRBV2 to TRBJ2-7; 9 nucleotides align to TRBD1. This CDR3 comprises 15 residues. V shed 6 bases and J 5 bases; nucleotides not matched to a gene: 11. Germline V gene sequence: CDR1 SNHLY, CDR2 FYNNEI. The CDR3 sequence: CASREQGADIHEQYF. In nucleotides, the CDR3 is TGTGCCAGCAGGGAACAGGGGGCCGATATCCACGAGCAGTACTTC.

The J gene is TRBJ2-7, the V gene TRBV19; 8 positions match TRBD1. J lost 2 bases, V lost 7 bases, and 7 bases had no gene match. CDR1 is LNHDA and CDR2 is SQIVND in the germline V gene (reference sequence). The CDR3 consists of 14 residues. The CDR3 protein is CASKGTGPTYEQYF. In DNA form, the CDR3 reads TGTGCCAGTAAGGGGACAGGACCTACCTACGAGCAGTACTTC.

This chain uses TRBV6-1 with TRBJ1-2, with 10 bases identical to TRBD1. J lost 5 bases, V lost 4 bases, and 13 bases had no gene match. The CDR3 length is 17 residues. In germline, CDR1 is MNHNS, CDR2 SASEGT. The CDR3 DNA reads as TGTGCCAGCAGTGCGTCCGGGACAGGGGCGCGGTCTTATGGCTACACCTTC. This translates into CASSASGTGARSYGYTF.

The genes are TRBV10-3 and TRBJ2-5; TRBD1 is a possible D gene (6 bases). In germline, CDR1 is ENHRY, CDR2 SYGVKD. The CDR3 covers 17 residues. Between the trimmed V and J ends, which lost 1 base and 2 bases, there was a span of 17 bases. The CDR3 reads CAISEFSTGLGQETQYF. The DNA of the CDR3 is TGTGCCATCAGTGAGTTCTCGACAGGACTGGGGCAAGAGACCCAGTACTTC.

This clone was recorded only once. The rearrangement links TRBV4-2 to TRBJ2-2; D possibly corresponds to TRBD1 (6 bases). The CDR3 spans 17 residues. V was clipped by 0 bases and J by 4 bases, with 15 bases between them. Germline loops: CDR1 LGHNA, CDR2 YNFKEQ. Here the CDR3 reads CASSQDSNREPTGELFF. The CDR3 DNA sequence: TGTGCCAGCAGCCAAGATTCGAACAGGGAACCCACCGGGGAGCTGTTTTTT.

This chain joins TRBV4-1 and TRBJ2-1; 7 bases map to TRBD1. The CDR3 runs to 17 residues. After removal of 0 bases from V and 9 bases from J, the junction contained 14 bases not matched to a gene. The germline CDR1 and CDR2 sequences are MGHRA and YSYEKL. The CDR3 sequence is CASSQDLAGGTWGEQFF. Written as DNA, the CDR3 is TGCGCCAGCAGCCAAGATTTGGCAGGGGGTACGTGGGGTGAGCAGTTCTTC.

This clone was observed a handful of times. CDR3 nucleotide sequence: TGTGCCAGCAGCTCGGGGAAAGATAGCGGGAGTGTTGAGACCCAGTACTTC. The encoded protein is CASSSGKDSGSVETQYF. The chain is built from TRBV7-9 and TRBJ2-5, with TRBD2 matching over 9 bases. This CDR3 is 17 amino acids long. Germline V gene sequence: CDR1 SEHNR, CDR2 FQNEAQ (reference sequence). The ends lost 4 bases at V and 5 bases at J; junction bases unmatched: 14.

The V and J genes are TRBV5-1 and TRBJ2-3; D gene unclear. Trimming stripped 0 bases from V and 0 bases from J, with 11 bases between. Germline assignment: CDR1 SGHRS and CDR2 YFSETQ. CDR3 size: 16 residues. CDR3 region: CASSLGPATSTDTQYF. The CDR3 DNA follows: TGCGCCAGCAGCTTGGGGCCTGCCACTAGCACAGATACGCAGTATTTT.

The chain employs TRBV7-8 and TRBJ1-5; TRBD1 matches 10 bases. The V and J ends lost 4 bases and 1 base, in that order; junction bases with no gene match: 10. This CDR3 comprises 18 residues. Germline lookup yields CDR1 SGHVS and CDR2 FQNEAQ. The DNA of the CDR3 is TGTGCCAGCAGCTCACGTGGGTGGGACAGGGGAAGCAATCAGCCCCAGCATTTT. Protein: CASSSRGWDRGSNQPQHF.

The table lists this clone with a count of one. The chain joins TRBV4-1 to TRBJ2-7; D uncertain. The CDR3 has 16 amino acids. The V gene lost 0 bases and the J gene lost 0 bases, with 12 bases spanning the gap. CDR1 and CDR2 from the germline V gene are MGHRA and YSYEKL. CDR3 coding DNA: TGCGCCAGCAGCCAAGATCGCCTCATTTACTCCTACGAGCAGTACTTC. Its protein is CASSQDRLIYSYEQYF.

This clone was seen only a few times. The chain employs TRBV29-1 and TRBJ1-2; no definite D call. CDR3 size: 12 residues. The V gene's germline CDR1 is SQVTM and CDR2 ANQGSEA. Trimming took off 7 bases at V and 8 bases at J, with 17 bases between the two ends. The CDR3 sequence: CSALGSTQGYTF. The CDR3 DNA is TGCAGCGCCTTGGGTAGTACCCAGGGCTACACCTTC.